This T cell receptor (beta chain) comes out of a study of shared clonotypes between healthy human individuals. Comment on this clone: What it recognizes is unknown.

Profiled with immunoSEQ multiplex PCR; TCRdb holds only in-frame clones, not every one. Altogether around 1.4 million clones are present, 98% being singletons, with the ten largest covering over 0.3%. J gave up 3 bases and V 2 bases, and 6 bases lay outside the gene matches. The CDR3 is made up of 16 amino acids. The germline V gene has CDR1 KGHSH and CDR2 LQKENI. General study points: Richness estimates generally favored naive over memory subsets.

This clonotype was sampled from a young man in good health. Source material: naive CD4+ T cells sorted from blood. The subset denotes: CD45RA+ positively selected. J is TRBJ2-5 and V is TRBV18, with 10 positions matching TRBD2. CDR3 amino acids: CASSPKRLAGEETQYF. CDR3 bases: TGTGCCAGCTCACCAAAACGGCTAGCGGGGGAAGAGACCCAGTACTTC.